The rows below give T cell receptor beta chains drawn from one sample of a study of Ad26.COV2.S vaccination and SARS-CoV-2 variants. The data were produced by immunoSEQ multiplex PCR, yet TCRdb's version contains in-frame clones alone and is incomplete. Seen here are some 340,000 clones, approximately 86% observed once, and the top ten hold roughly 2%. The sequences come from peripheral blood, collected in a trial of Ad26.COV2.S vaccine versus placebo. These receptors were collected from a person between 18 and 65 years old who received the Ad26.COV2.S COVID-19 vaccine or a placebo. Both conserved end residues are part of each CDR3. Each record gives: D gene, clone size, V gene, J gene, CDR3 protein, CDR3 DNA. D genes are given only for firm matches. Size is stated for part of the rows, as once, few or many counts, or as a class when the clone is expanded.

d_gene: NA; abundance: NA; v_gene: TRBV27; j_gene: TRBJ1-4; CDR3aa: CASSQTGHTEKLFF; CDR3nt: TGTGCCAGCAGTCAGACCGGACACACCGAAAAACTGTTTTTT
d_gene: NA; abundance: NA; v_gene: TRBV7-8; j_gene: TRBJ1-6; CDR3aa: CASSLYGPNSPLHF; CDR3nt: TGTGCCAGCAGCTTATACGGACCCAATTCACCCCTCCACTTT
d_gene: NA; abundance: NA; v_gene: TRBV11-3; j_gene: TRBJ2-1; CDR3aa: CASSLDLRTNDNEQFF; CDR3nt: TGTGCCAGCAGCTTAGATTTGCGGACCAATGACAATGAGCAGTTCTTC
d_gene: TRBD2; abundance: NA; v_gene: TRBV28; j_gene: TRBJ2-5; CDR3aa: CASTPISSGDRETQYF; CDR3nt: TGTGCCAGCACCCCAATATCTAGCGGGGATCGAGAGACCCAGTACTTC
d_gene: NA; abundance: NA; v_gene: TRBV28; j_gene: TRBJ1-4; CDR3aa: CASSNPGGEEKLFF; CDR3nt: TGTGCCAGCAGTAACCCGGGCGGGGAGGAAAAACTGTTTTTT
d_gene: TRBD1; abundance: NA; v_gene: TRBV6-5; j_gene: TRBJ1-3; CDR3aa: CASSADRLEGNTIYF; CDR3nt: TGTGCCAGCAGCGCGGACAGGCTAGAAGGAAACACCATATATTTT
d_gene: NA; abundance: NA; v_gene: TRBV11-1; j_gene: TRBJ2-2; CDR3aa: CASSLTGELFF; CDR3nt: TGTGCCAGCAGTTTGACAGGGGAGCTGTTTTTT
d_gene: TRBD1; abundance: NA; v_gene: TRBV12-5; j_gene: TRBJ1-5; CDR3aa: CASAHLQGGERSNQPQHF; CDR3nt: TGTGCTAGTGCTCACCTCCAGGGGGGGGAACGGAGCAATCAGCCCCAGCATTTT
d_gene: TRBD2; abundance: NA; v_gene: TRBV3-1/TRBV3-2; j_gene: TRBJ2-1; CDR3aa: CASSPGLAYNEQFF; CDR3nt: TGTGCCAGCAGCCCGGGACTAGCGTACAATGAGCAGTTCTTC
d_gene: TRBD2; abundance: NA; v_gene: TRBV9; j_gene: TRBJ2-1; CDR3aa: CASSVVASGVGNNEQFF; CDR3nt: TGTGCCAGCAGCGTAGTCGCTAGCGGGGTAGGAAACAATGAGCAGTTCTTC
d_gene: TRBD1; abundance: NA; v_gene: TRBV3-1/TRBV3-2; j_gene: TRBJ1-6; CDR3aa: CASSRGRGLSPLHF; CDR3nt: TGTGCCAGCAGCCGTGGGAGGGGGCTGTCACCCCTCCACTTT
d_gene: TRBD2; abundance: many; v_gene: TRBV15; j_gene: TRBJ2-2; CDR3aa: CATSRGGSGGHTGELFF; CDR3nt: TGTGCCACCAGCAGAGGGGGCAGCGGGGGGCACACCGGGGAGCTGTTTTTT
d_gene: NA; abundance: NA; v_gene: TRBV6-5; j_gene: TRBJ1-1; CDR3aa: CASSLNESPEAFF; CDR3nt: TGTGCCAGCAGTTTGAACGAGAGCCCTGAAGCTTTCTTT
d_gene: NA; abundance: NA; v_gene: TRBV5-6; j_gene: TRBJ1-1; CDR3aa: CASSFLVGWRTEAFF; CDR3nt: TGTGCCAGCAGCTTTCTGGTGGGGTGGAGAACTGAAGCTTTCTTT
d_gene: NA; abundance: NA; v_gene: TRBV7-9; j_gene: TRBJ2-7; CDR3aa: CASSARQSYEQYF; CDR3nt: TGTGCCAGCAGCGCCCGACAGAGCTACGAGCAGTACTTC
d_gene: NA; abundance: NA; v_gene: TRBV6-5; j_gene: TRBJ2-1; CDR3aa: CASSLAGSWYEQFF; CDR3nt: TGTGCCAGCAGTCTGGCAGGGAGCTGGTATGAGCAGTTCTTC
d_gene: NA; abundance: NA; v_gene: TRBV11-2; j_gene: TRBJ2-3; CDR3aa: CASSLDRGITDTQYF; CDR3nt: TGTGCCAGCAGCTTAGATCGGGGGATCACAGATACGCAGTATTTT
d_gene: NA; abundance: many; v_gene: TRBV6-2/TRBV6-3; j_gene: TRBJ1-5; CDR3aa: CASSNPPLARQPDQPQHF; CDR3nt: TGTGCCAGCAGTAATCCACCCCTTGCCAGACAACCGGATCAGCCCCAGCATTTT
d_gene: TRBD1; abundance: NA; v_gene: TRBV6-1; j_gene: TRBJ1-2; CDR3aa: CASSEAGGFRQGRSYGYTF; CDR3nt: TGTGCCAGCAGTGAAGCCGGGGGTTTTAGACAGGGGAGGTCCTATGGCTACACCTTC
d_gene: TRBD2; abundance: NA; v_gene: TRBV9; j_gene: TRBJ2-1; CDR3aa: CASSVQASGVNNEQFF; CDR3nt: TGTGCCAGCAGCGTACAAGCTAGCGGGGTTAACAATGAGCAGTTCTTC
d_gene: TRBD1; abundance: few; v_gene: TRBV9; j_gene: TRBJ2-7; CDR3aa: CASSPRQGFEQYF; CDR3nt: TGTGCCAGCAGCCCTCGACAGGGCTTCGAGCAGTACTTC
d_gene: TRBD2; abundance: NA; v_gene: TRBV5-5; j_gene: TRBJ2-5; CDR3aa: CASSVIAGPQETQYF; CDR3nt: TGTGCCAGCAGCGTTATAGCGGGGCCCCAAGAGACCCAGTACTTC
d_gene: NA; abundance: NA; v_gene: TRBV19; j_gene: TRBJ1-2; CDR3aa: CASSWADEDGYTF; CDR3nt: TGTGCCAGTAGTTGGGCGGATGAAGATGGCTACACCTTC
d_gene: TRBD1; abundance: NA; v_gene: TRBV27; j_gene: TRBJ2-1; CDR3aa: CASNPGTGIGMVHEQFF; CDR3nt: TGTGCCAGTAACCCGGGGACAGGCATAGGGATGGTACATGAGCAGTTCTTC
d_gene: NA; abundance: NA; v_gene: TRBV5-1; j_gene: TRBJ1-1; CDR3aa: CASSPVMNTEAFF; CDR3nt: TGCGCCAGCAGCCCCGTAATGAACACTGAAGCTTTCTTT
d_gene: NA; abundance: NA; v_gene: TRBV5-6; j_gene: TRBJ2-5; CDR3aa: CASSFGSGLQETQYF; CDR3nt: TGTGCCAGCAGCTTCGGTAGCGGACTCCAAGAGACCCAGTACTTC
d_gene: TRBD1; abundance: NA; v_gene: TRBV7-6; j_gene: TRBJ2-1; CDR3aa: CASSIGQGVDYEQFF; CDR3nt: TGTGCCAGCAGCATAGGACAGGGGGTCGATTATGAGCAGTTCTTC
d_gene: TRBD1; abundance: NA; v_gene: TRBV4-1; j_gene: TRBJ1-2; CDR3aa: CASSQPGTGVNYGYTF; CDR3nt: TGCGCCAGCAGCCAACCCGGGACAGGGGTTAACTATGGCTACACCTTC
d_gene: TRBD1; abundance: few; v_gene: TRBV7-9; j_gene: TRBJ1-1; CDR3aa: CASSSVTGLGTEAFF; CDR3nt: TGTGCCAGCAGCTCCGTGACAGGGCTTGGCACTGAAGCTTTCTTT
d_gene: NA; abundance: few; v_gene: TRBV5-4; j_gene: TRBJ1-1; CDR3aa: CASSLGGTMNTEAFF; CDR3nt: TGTGCCAGCAGCTTGGGAGGGACCATGAACACTGAAGCTTTCTTT
d_gene: NA; abundance: NA; v_gene: TRBV5-4; j_gene: TRBJ1-1; CDR3aa: CASSFFGSEAFF; CDR3nt: TGTGCCAGCAGCTTTTTCGGCTCTGAAGCTTTCTTT
d_gene: NA; abundance: NA; v_gene: TRBV10-2; j_gene: TRBJ2-2; CDR3aa: CASSGYRRDTGELFF; CDR3nt: TGCGCCAGCAGTGGTTATAGGAGGGACACCGGGGAGCTGTTTTTT
d_gene: TRBD2; abundance: NA; v_gene: TRBV5-4; j_gene: TRBJ2-5; CDR3aa: CASSLGSLAGGQETQYF; CDR3nt: TGTGCCAGCAGCTTGGGTTCCCTAGCGGGGGGCCAAGAGACCCAGTACTTC